A single sample gave rise to the 6 T cell receptor beta chains below, sequenced in a study of CD8 T cells in ankylosing spondylitis. Each CDR3 protein is one row after TCRdb ran MiXCR on the 5' RACE reads. The repertoire holds fewer than 250,000 distinct CDR3 sequences, about 10% seen once, with 2.6% in the top ten. Sequenced: blood, either unsorted or a sorted T cell fraction (not recorded which). These receptors all come from a male donor with ankylosing spondylitis or in good health (not recorded which).

The chain is built from TRBV2 and TRBJ2-3; 8 nucleotides align to TRBD1. Germline CDR1 SNHLY, CDR2 FYNNEI. Unmatched junction bases numbered 4, after V lost 5 bases and J lost 0 bases. The CDR3 is made up of 15 amino acids. CDR3 loop: CASSWDRTSTDTQYF. CDR3 in DNA: TGTGCCAGCAGTTGGGACAGGACTAGCACAGATACGCAGTATTTT.

At least ten counts were recorded for this clonotype. V gene TRBV4-2 combines with J gene TRBJ1-1, with 8 bases fitting TRBD1. Germline V gene sequence: CDR1 LGHNA, CDR2 YNFKEQ. With V trimmed by 2 bases and J by 1 base, 6 bases remained unmatched. The CDR3 spans 16 residues. The CDR3 spells CASSQNPGQENTEAFF. The CDR3, as DNA: TGTGCCAGCAGCCAAAACCCGGGACAGGAGAACACTGAAGCTTTCTTT.

This clonotype has more than one count but fewer than ten. The rearrangement joins TRBV4-1 to TRBJ1-5, with D possibly being TRBD1 (5 bases). This CDR3 has 14 amino acids. Germline assignment: CDR1 MGHRA and CDR2 YSYEKL. Trimming left V 2 bases short and J 6 bases short, with 11 bases between. The CDR3 protein is CASSQRGSGQPQHF. The CDR3 bases are TGCGCCAGCAGCCAACGGGGGTCCGGTCAGCCCCAGCATTTT.

This clonotype was counted ten times or more. J is TRBJ1-1 and V is TRBV7-2; no firm D call. CDR1 is SGHTA, CDR2 FQGNSA, per germline. This CDR3 has 13 residues. Trimming stripped 2 bases from V and 0 bases from J, with 4 bases between. CDR3 sequence (DNA): TGTGCCAGCAGCTTAATTATGAACACTGAAGCTTTCTTT. It yields the protein CASSLIMNTEAFF.

The genes are TRBV12-3 or TRBV12-4 and TRBJ2-1; TRBD2 agrees at 13 bases. Trimming cost V 8 bases and J 5 bases; bases outside gene matches: 6. The CDR3 runs to 15 residues. The DNA of the CDR3 is TGTGCCAGCGACCTGGGACTAGCGGGACACAATGAGCAGTTCTTC. It encodes CASDLGLAGHNEQFF.

The table lists this clonotype with many counts. The V gene is TRBV5-1, the J gene TRBJ2-1; no definite D call. The CDR3 sequence is 14 residues long. V lost 0 bases and J lost 7, with 11 bases in between. Germline V gene data show CDR1 as SGHRS and CDR2 as YFSETQ. DNA of the CDR3: TGCGCCAGCAGCTTGGTTAGTGTAAAGAATGAGCAGTTCTTC. This gives the protein CASSLVSVKNEQFF.